These 21 T cell receptor beta chains originate from one sample sequenced in a study of shared clonotypes between healthy human individuals. Clones were read by immunoSEQ multiplex PCR, and TCRdb kept only the in-frame ones, dropping some. The profile shows about 2 million clones, roughly 95% of them singletons. CD45RO negativity and positive selection for CCR7 defined naive CD8 cells, a population that excluded terminally differentiated effector memory CD45RA+ cells. The sequenced material came from naive CD8+ T cells sorted from blood. The receptors shown here come from a man between 18 and 35 years old in good health.

A note on this clone: Other nucleotide sequences from this sample produce the same CDR3. The rearrangement joins TRBV27 to TRBJ2-7, with D maybe TRBD2 (6 bases). V lost 5 bases, J lost 2 bases, and 13 bases lay in between. Germline CDR1 reads MNHEY; CDR2 reads SMNVEV (reference sequence). This CDR3 comprises 14 residues. CDR3 sequence (DNA): TGTGCCAGCAGTCCTGGGCGGGGACCCTACGAGCAGTACTTC. Its protein product is CASSPGRGPYEQYF.

This clone was detected once. The chain joins TRBV5-6 to TRBJ1-4; the D is unclear. This CDR3 is built from 13 residues. The V end was cut by 4 bases, the J end by 6 bases, with 10 bases between. Germline CDR1 and CDR2: SGHDT and YYEEEE. DNA for the CDR3: TGTGCCAGCAGCCTAGATCTCGATGAAAAACTGTTTTTT. Its translation: CASSLDLDEKLFF.

The chain couples TRBV6-5 to TRBJ1-1; TRBD1 matches at 12 bases. In germline, CDR1 is MNHEY, CDR2 SVGAGI. The CDR3 sequence is 16 residues long. The junction had 5 bases not matched to a gene; V was cut back by 2 bases and J by 4 bases. In nucleotides, the CDR3 is TGTGCCAGCAGTTACGGGGGACAGGGGGCAGTCACTGAAGCTTTCTTT. This translates into CASSYGGQGAVTEAFF.

The chain joins TRBV5-1 to TRBJ2-3; 9 nucleotides agree with TRBD2. V lost 0 bases and J lost 3; bases outside the gene matches: 5. CDR3 length equals 16 residues. Per germline, CDR1 SGHRS and CDR2 YFSETQ. CDR3 nucleotide sequence: TGCGCCAGCAGCTTGGTAGGTAGCGGGGGAACAGATACGCAGTATTTT. It codes for CASSLVGSGGTDTQYF.

The gene calls are TRBV14 and TRBJ2-7; a weak D match, TRBD2 (5 bases). CDR1 and CDR2 from the germline V gene are SGHDN and FVKESK. V gave up 5 bases and J gave up 0 bases, with 8 bases separating them. CDR3 size: 13 residues. CDR3 DNA sequence: TGTGCCAGCAGCGTCGGGGTCTCCTACGAGCAGTACTTC. It encodes CASSVGVSYEQYF. Filled out from reference TRBV14 and TRBJ2-7, the complete variable domain reads EAGVTQFPSHSVIEKGQTVTLRCDPISGHDNLYWYRRVMGKEIKFLLHFVKESKQDESGMPNNRFLAERTGGTYSTLKVQPAELEDSGVYFCASSVGVSYEQYFGPGTRLTVT.

On this clone itself: Other DNA sequences in the sample encode the same CDR3. This chain links TRBV30 with TRBJ1-1; D perhaps matches TRBD1 (6 bases). CDR1 is GTSNPN and CDR2 is SVGIG in the germline V gene (reference sequence). Trimming left V 0 bases short and J 8 bases short, with 13 bases between. This CDR3 contains 13 residues. The CDR3 loop is CAWSVLGGAEAFF. Written as DNA, the CDR3 is TGTGCCTGGAGTGTACTTGGGGGGGCGGAAGCTTTCTTT.

As to this clone: Other DNA variants within this sample encode the same CDR3. The chain employs TRBV11-2 and TRBJ2-5, with D possibly TRBD2 on 5 matching bases. Germline values: CDR1 SGHAT, CDR2 FQNNGV. This CDR3 has 14 residues. The germline V and J ends were trimmed by 2 bases and 1 base, with 8 bases remaining between them. This chain's CDR3 is CASSLLAGQETQYF. CDR3 DNA: TGTGCCAGCAGCTTACTTGCGGGCCAAGAGACCCAGTACTTC.

This clone was counted once. CDR3 sequence (DNA): TGTGCCAGCCGGAATAGCGATGAGACCCAGTACTTC. Its protein product is CASRNSDETQYF. This chain uses TRBV27 with TRBJ2-5, with D possibly matching TRBD2 (5 bases). The germline V and J ends were trimmed by 8 bases and 5 bases, with 12 bases remaining between them. The CDR3 extends over 12 amino acids. The germline V gene has CDR1 MNHEY and CDR2 SMNVEV (reference sequence).

This clone appeared once. V gene TRBV27 combines with J gene TRBJ2-7; D not certain. The CDR3 extends over 15 amino acids. The germline V and J ends were trimmed by 3 bases and 1 base, with 13 bases remaining between them. Germline CDR1 MNHEY, CDR2 SMNVEV (reference sequence). CDR3 nucleotides: TGTGCCAGCAGTTTGCAGACTGCGGTGTCCTACGAGCAGTACTTC. This translates into CASSLQTAVSYEQYF.

V and J are TRBV15 and TRBJ2-2; D gene unclear. The CDR3 is 13 amino acids. V was clipped by 0 bases and J by 7 bases, with 6 bases between them. CDR1 and CDR2 (germline): LNHNV, YYDKDF (reference sequence). The CDR3 loop reads CATSRDGNGELFF. In DNA, the CDR3 is TGTGCCACCAGCAGAGATGGCAACGGGGAGCTGTTTTTT.

The chain has TRBV4-1 and TRBJ1-3; D remains unclear. CDR3 length equals 14 residues. V was pared by 3 bases and J by 2 bases, with 8 bases between. From germline, CDR1 is MGHRA and CDR2 YSYEKL. The CDR3 coding sequence is TGCGCCAGCAGCCATAGAGGGCCTGGAAACACCATATATTTT. The encoded protein is CASSHRGPGNTIYF.

In the case of this clone: Other DNA variants within this sample encode the same CDR3. The genes are TRBV7-9 and TRBJ2-7; D could derive from TRBD1 or TRBD2 (5 bases each). Germline lookup yields CDR1 SEHNR and CDR2 FQNEAQ (reference sequence). The CDR3 sequence is 13 residues long. V dropped 5 bases and J dropped 0 bases, with 8 bases sitting between them. The CDR3 region has the DNA TGTGCCAGCAGCCCCGGGGCCTCCTACGAGCAGTACTTC. It specifies CASSPGASYEQYF.

This chain links TRBV6-7 with TRBJ2-1; D is unresolved. TRBV6-7 is an ORF; its function is uncertain. CDR3 length: 14 residues. Trimming shortened V by 0 bases and J by 6 bases, and 9 bases separated the two germline ends. The CDR3 sequence is CASSYSGVRNEQFF. In DNA form, the CDR3 reads TGTGCCAGCAGTTACTCAGGCGTCCGCAATGAGCAGTTCTTC.

Concerning this clone: The same CDR3 is also encoded by other DNA sequences in this sample. The V call is TRBV30, the J call TRBJ1-1; D uncertain. Looked up from germline, CDR1 is GTSNPN and CDR2 is SVGIG (reference sequence). With 0 bases removed from V and 2 bases from J, the gap between germline ends came to 7 bases. The CDR3 has 13 amino acids. The CDR3 here is CAWSVLRNTEAFF. The CDR3 DNA reads as TGTGCCTGGAGTGTACTTAGAAACACTGAAGCTTTCTTT.

This chain uses TRBV27 with TRBJ2-1; either TRBD1 or TRBD2 may supply D (6 bases each). Germline loops: CDR1 MNHEY, CDR2 SMNVEV (reference sequence). The germline V and J ends were trimmed by 4 bases and 9 bases, with 13 bases remaining between them. CDR3 length equals 13 residues. The CDR3 DNA is TGTGCCAGCAGTTGGATAGGGGGGCCTGAGCAGTTCTTC. Residues: CASSWIGGPEQFF.

The chain has TRBV27 and TRBJ2-1, with 8 positions matching TRBD2. Germline V lookup: CDR1 MNHEY, CDR2 SMNVEV (reference sequence). With V trimmed by 2 bases and J by 0 bases, 9 bases remained unmatched. The CDR3 spans 18 residues. The CDR3 loop reads CASSLIGSGVSSYNEQFF. CDR3 bases: TGTGCCAGCAGTTTAATAGGTAGCGGGGTGAGCTCCTACAATGAGCAGTTCTTC.

The chain is built from TRBV5-5 and TRBJ2-2, with 9 bases lining up with TRBD1. Germline V CDR1 and CDR2: SGHKS, YYEKEE (reference sequence). J lost 3 bases, V lost 0 bases, and 0 bases had no gene match. The CDR3 is 15 residues long. The CDR3 loop is CASSLGTGDTGELFF. The CDR3, as DNA: TGTGCCAGCAGCTTGGGGACAGGGGACACCGGGGAGCTGTTTTTT.

This chain links TRBV5-6 with TRBJ1-2; TRBD1 matches 7 bases. The CDR3 totals 16 residues. The V gene end was trimmed by 4 bases and the J gene end by 3 bases; junction bases not matched to a gene: 12. Germline CDR1 and CDR2: SGHDT and YYEEEE. The CDR3 sequence is CASSHPTGFGDYGYTF. In DNA, the CDR3 is TGTGCCAGCAGCCACCCGACAGGGTTCGGTGACTATGGCTACACCTTC.

The V call is TRBV5-1, the J call TRBJ2-5, with D possibly being TRBD1 or TRBD2 (6 bases each). V lost 2 bases, J lost 4 bases, and 15 bases lay in between. CDR3 length: 15 residues. Germline V CDR1 and CDR2: SGHRS, YFSETQ. CDR3 amino acids: CASSFDRRGGETQYF. The DNA for the CDR3 is TGCGCCAGCAGCTTTGACAGGCGGGGTGGAGAGACCCAGTACTTC.

This clone was found once. The chain links TRBV19 to TRBJ2-7; D possibly corresponds to TRBD1 (6 bases). Germline V gene lookup returns CDR1 LNHDA and CDR2 SQIVND (reference sequence). V lost 4 bases, J lost 6 bases, and 10 bases lay in between. The CDR3 has 12 residues. The CDR3: CASSTWGREQYF. Written as DNA, the CDR3 is TGTGCCAGTAGTACTTGGGGGCGCGAGCAGTACTTC.

The chain uses TRBV9 and TRBJ1-2; D is possibly TRBD1 (6 bases). The CDR3 loop spans 16 amino acids. Germline values: CDR1 SGDLS, CDR2 YYNGEE. Trimming cost V 3 bases and J 2 bases, with 17 bases left between them. The DNA for the CDR3 is TGTGCCAGCAGCGAAAGAACGGACAGCCAAAACTATGGCTACACCTTC. It encodes CASSERTDSQNYGYTF.